Described below is a single T cell receptor beta chain sequence and its context. This sample was included in a study of OX40 agonist ivuxolimab in advanced cancers. As for the study in general: The dose-escalation cohort was over 65% male, with a mean age of 60 years, ranging roughly 20 to 90.

Repertoires were generated with immunoSEQ multiplex PCR, while TCRdb's copy carries only in-frame clones and drops some. The sample has about 52,000 clones; approximately 90% are singletons. This CDR3 is 15 amino acids long. V lost 0 bases and J lost 5, with 13 bases in between. Germline V gives CDR1 MGHRA, CDR2 YSYEKL. The material was CD4+ or CD8+ T cells sorted from blood, obtained in a trial of the OX40 agonist ivuxolimab. This clonotype was sampled from an adult with an advanced solid tumor such as melanoma, head and neck, liver or kidney cancer. This chain joins TRBV4-1 and TRBJ1-1, with D perhaps TRBD1 (5 bases). The CDR3 protein is CASSQDERGGTEAFF. For the CDR3, the DNA is TGCGCCAGCAGCCAAGATGAGAGGGGAGGGACTGAAGCTTTCTTT.